A single sample is the source of the 29 T cell receptor beta chains below, sequenced in a study of cytomegalovirus exposure and HLA in healthy donors. Amplification used 60 Vbeta primers and 13 Jbeta primers. The assay was immunoSEQ multiplex PCR, and TCRdb's table has in-frame clones only and misses some. The sample lists 100,000 to 150,000 clones, around 80% occurring once. The sequenced material came from PBMCs. Receptors were obtained from a woman in her twenties or thirties in good health and CMV-seronegative.

The chain recombines TRBV11-1 with TRBJ1-2; D is perhaps TRBD1 (6 bases). The V end was cut by 4 bases, the J end by 0 bases, with 15 bases between. Germline assignment: CDR1 SGHAT and CDR2 FQDESV (reference sequence). The CDR3 has 16 amino acids. The CDR3 nucleotides are TGTGCCAGCAGCTCGACAGGCTTGGGAGCTAACTATGGCTACACCTTC. It is translated as CASSSTGLGANYGYTF.

This clone was picked up one time. The chain has TRBV7-9 and TRBJ2-7; TRBD2 matches at 8 bases. Trimming took 1 base from V and 2 from J; bases not matched to a gene: 7. CDR1 is SEHNR and CDR2 is FQNEAQ in the germline V gene (reference sequence). The CDR3 has 16 amino acids. The DNA of the CDR3 is TGTGCCAGCAGCTTAGAAGGCACTAGCGGAGCCTACGAGCAGTACTTC. It translates to CASSLEGTSGAYEQYF.

The rearrangement links TRBV5-5 to TRBJ1-1, with D unclear. Germline V CDR1 and CDR2: SGHKS, YYEKEE (reference sequence). V was trimmed by 0 bases and J by 8 bases, leaving 11 bases between them. CDR3 length: 13 residues. CDR3 in amino acids: CASSLVPAGEAFF. The CDR3 DNA is TGTGCCAGCAGCTTGGTACCGGCAGGAGAAGCTTTCTTT.

The chain uses TRBV4-3 and TRBJ2-5; perhaps TRBD2 as D (5 bases). Germline V CDR1 and CDR2: LGHNA, YSLEER. Trimming cost V 1 base and J 4 bases, with 7 bases left between them. This CDR3 is built from 13 residues. DNA of the CDR3: TGCGCCAGCAGCCAAGCGGGATCAGAGACCCAGTACTTC. Amino acid sequence: CASSQAGSETQYF.

The chain carries TRBV7-6 and TRBJ2-7; unclear D gene. This CDR3 is 14 amino acids long. With 5 bases removed from V and 2 bases from J, the gap between germline ends came to 13 bases. Germline CDR1 is SGHVS and CDR2 is FNYEAQ. The CDR3 DNA sequence: TGTGCCAGCAGCCCCACTAATACGGCCTACGAGCAGTACTTC. It is translated as CASSPTNTAYEQYF.

This chain uses TRBV7-9 with TRBJ2-5, with 7 positions matching TRBD2. Germline V gives CDR1 SEHNR, CDR2 FQNEAQ (reference sequence). This CDR3 spans 15 amino acids. J was trimmed by 4 bases and V by 0 bases; bases with no gene match: 5. CDR3 region: CASSLAGGRVETQYF. The CDR3 DNA follows: TGTGCCAGCAGCTTAGCGGGCGGGAGAGTAGAGACCCAGTACTTC.

The chain couples TRBV18 to TRBJ2-5; 12 bases agree with TRBD2. The germline V gene has CDR1 KGHSH and CDR2 LQKENI. The V segment lost 3 bases and the J segment 4 bases; nucleotides outside the gene matches: 6. The CDR3 covers 16 residues. The CDR3 nucleotides are TGTGCCAGCTCACCCCGCCTGACTAGCGGGGGAGAGACCCAGTACTTC. Translation: CASSPRLTSGGETQYF.

This rearrangement joins TRBV5-1 to TRBJ2-5, with 11 positions matching TRBD1. CDR1 SGHRS and CDR2 YFSETQ come from the germline V gene. The length of the CDR3 is 15 residues. V lost 4 bases, J lost 5 bases, and 7 bases stayed unmatched. The CDR3, as DNA: TGCGCCAGCAGCATAGGACAGGGGGCTTGGGAGACCCAGTACTTC. Translated: CASSIGQGAWETQYF.

The V call is TRBV5-4, the J call TRBJ2-1, with 15 bases fitting TRBD2. Germline CDR1 reads SGHNT; CDR2 reads YYREEE (reference sequence). The trim removed 4 bases at V and 9 bases at J, leaving 5 bases unmatched. This CDR3 is 15 amino acids long. The CDR3 nucleotides are TGTGCCAGCAGCGAGGGACTAGCGGGAGGTGGTGAGCAGTTCTTC. It encodes CASSEGLAGGGEQFF.

The chain has TRBV19 and TRBJ1-1, with TRBD1 as a possible D gene (6 bases). The CDR3 spans 15 residues. CDR1 is LNHDA, CDR2 SQIVND, per germline (reference sequence). V gave up 6 bases and J gave up 1 base, with 15 bases separating them. The CDR3 DNA reads as TGTGCCAGTAGACTCACAGGGCCGCGGAACACTGAAGCTTTCTTT. Translating gives CASRLTGPRNTEAFF. The full variable domain, its missing parts supplied by reference TRBV19 and TRBJ1-1, is DGGITQSPKYLFRKEGQNVTLSCEQNLNHDAMYWYRQDPGQGLRLIYYSQIVNDFQKGDIAEGYSVSREKKESFPLTVTSAQKNPTAFYLCASRLTGPRNTEAFFGQGTRLTVV.

The CDR3 DNA reads as TGTGCCAGTAGTATACAGGGGAGAGGGCAGCCCCAGCATTTT. This codes for CASSIQGRGQPQHF. The rearrangement links TRBV19 to TRBJ1-5; D may be TRBD1 (6 bases). The CDR3 totals 14 residues. V was cut by 2 bases and J by 7 bases, with 12 bases left in between. Germline V gene data show CDR1 as LNHDA and CDR2 as SQIVND (reference sequence).

DNA of the CDR3: TGTGCCAGCAGCTTAGGGGGGGTGCCCTACGAGCAGTACTTC. Encoded protein: CASSLGGVPYEQYF. This chain uses TRBV11-2 with TRBJ2-7, with D possibly matching TRBD2 (6 bases). Trimming took off 1 base at V and 2 bases at J, with 9 bases between the two ends. The germline CDR1 and CDR2 sequences are SGHAT and FQNNGV. The CDR3 runs 14 residues.

This clone was seen just once. This rearrangement joins TRBV18 to TRBJ2-7; 9 bases match TRBD2. Trimming cost V 3 bases and J 1 base; bases outside gene matches: 4. The CDR3 totals 15 residues. The germline V gene has CDR1 KGHSH and CDR2 LQKENI. The DNA for the CDR3 is TGTGCCAGCTCACCGGCGGGAGGGCCATCCTACGAGCAGTACTTC. The encoded protein is CASSPAGGPSYEQYF.

The rearrangement links TRBV5-1 to TRBJ2-6; 9 positions match TRBD1. CDR1 SGHRS and CDR2 YFSETQ come from the germline V gene. This CDR3 region has 19 residues. J gave up 4 bases and V 0 bases, and 11 bases lay outside the gene matches. The CDR3 nucleotides are TGCGCCAGCAGCTTGGACCGGGGACAGGGAACCTCGGGGGCCAACGTCCTGACTTTC. Amino acids: CASSLDRGQGTSGANVLTF. The variable domain in full, with the rest retrieved from reference TRBV5-1 and TRBJ2-6, is KAGVTQTPRYLIKTRGQQVTLSCSPISGHRSVSWYQQTPGQGLQFLFEYFSETQRNKGNFPGRFSGRQFSNSRSEMNVSTLELGDSALYLCASSLDRGQGTSGANVLTFGAGSRLTVL.

The V call is TRBV13, the J call TRBJ2-3; TRBD2 agrees at 13 bases. The CDR3 extends over 19 amino acids. Germline trimming cut 5 bases from V and 2 bases from J; bases unmatched to any gene: 13. Germline V lookup: CDR1 PRHDT, CDR2 FYEKMQ (reference sequence). Here the CDR3 reads CASSGGLAGPEDATDTQYF. The DNA for the CDR3 is TGTGCCAGCAGCGGGGGACTAGCGGGGCCCGAGGATGCCACAGATACGCAGTATTTT. The variable domain in full, completed from reference TRBV13 and TRBJ2-3, reads AAGVIQSPRHLIKEKRETATLKCYPIPRHDTVYWYQQGPGQDPQFLISFYEKMQSDKGSIPDRFSAQQFSDYHSELNMSSLELGDSALYFCASSGGLAGPEDATDTQYFGPGTRLTVL.

V gene TRBV11-1 combines with J gene TRBJ2-2; D might be TRBD1 (6 bases). Germline loops: CDR1 SGHAT, CDR2 FQDESV (reference sequence). The CDR3 totals 15 residues. V shed 5 bases and J shed 3 bases, with 13 bases lying between them. Written as DNA, the CDR3 is TGTGCCAGCAGCCCCCGTACAGGGTACACCGGGGAGCTGTTTTTT. It specifies CASSPRTGYTGELFF. Drawing the rest from reference TRBV11-1 and TRBJ2-2, the complete variable domain is EAEVAQSPRYKITEKSQAVAFWCDPISGHATLYWYRQILGQGPELLVQFQDESVVDDSQLPKDRFSAERLKGVDSTLKIQPAELGDSAMYLCASSPRTGYTGELFFGEGSRLTVL.

V is TRBV5-1 and J is TRBJ2-2; TRBD2 matches 12 bases. The length of the CDR3 is 15 residues. With 6 bases clipped from V and 4 bases from J, the junction kept 4 bases outside the gene matches. CDR1 and CDR2 (germline): SGHRS, YFSETQ. The chain's CDR3 is CASNLAGGPTGELFF. DNA for the CDR3: TGCGCCAGCAACCTAGCGGGGGGGCCCACCGGGGAGCTGTTTTTT.

The chain carries TRBV6-5 and TRBJ2-3, with 10 positions matching TRBD1. Germline assignment: CDR1 MNHEY and CDR2 SVGAGI. The CDR3 loop spans 16 amino acids. V dropped 4 bases and J dropped 3; count of bases not matched to a gene: 7. CDR3 sequence: CASSSPRDRGTDTQYF. CDR3 sequence (DNA): TGTGCCAGCAGTTCGCCCCGGGACAGGGGTACAGATACGCAGTATTTT.

V gene TRBV30 combines with J gene TRBJ2-5; D is perhaps TRBD1 (5 bases). Germline V gene sequence: CDR1 GTSNPN, CDR2 SVGIG (reference sequence). The ends were cut back, 1 base at V and 3 bases at J, with 9 bases in the middle. CDR3 size: 13 residues. CDR3 protein: CAWSDRNEETQYF. The CDR3 DNA sequence: TGTGCCTGGAGTGACAGGAACGAAGAGACCCAGTACTTC. The entire variable domain, with the rest obtained from reference TRBV30 and TRBJ2-5, is as follows: SQTIHQWPATLVQPVGSPLSLECTVEGTSNPNLYWYRQAAGRGLQLLFYSVGIGQISSEVPQNLSASRPQDRQFILSSKKLLLSDSGFYLCAWSDRNEETQYFGPGTRLLVL.

V usage is TRBV5-6 and J usage is TRBJ1-6; TRBD1 is a possible D gene (5 bases). The CDR3 has 16 residues. Trimming removed 2 bases at V and 9 bases at J, with 18 bases between. Germline V gene lookup returns CDR1 SGHDT and CDR2 YYEEEE. The CDR3 coding sequence is TGTGCCAGCAGCTTTCATACCAGGGCCCTGGGTTCACCCCTCCACTTT. Translated, it gives CASSFHTRALGSPLHF.

The rearrangement uses TRBV14 and TRBJ1-2, with D maybe TRBD1 (6 bases). The CDR3 runs to 13 residues. Germline CDR1 is SGHDN and CDR2 is FVKESK. With 1 base removed from V and 5 bases from J, the gap between germline ends came to 8 bases. The CDR3: CASSQGQVYGYTF. As DNA, the CDR3 is TGTGCCAGCAGCCAAGGACAGGTTTATGGCTACACCTTC.

The V and J genes are TRBV6-1 and TRBJ1-1; D unclear. The CDR3 is made up of 15 amino acids. Between the trimmed V and J ends, which lost 6 bases and 0 bases, there was a span of 14 bases. Germline V gene data show CDR1 as MNHNS and CDR2 as SASEGT. CDR3 loop: CASRSGNSLNTEAFF. DNA for the CDR3: TGTGCCAGCAGGAGTGGAAACAGTTTGAACACTGAAGCTTTCTTT.

The CDR3 nucleotides read TGTGCCAGCAGCATATGGGGGGGTGAAGCTTTCTTT. Its protein product is CASSIWGGEAFF. The V and J genes are TRBV27 and TRBJ1-1; maybe TRBD1 (5 bases). V was shortened by 6 bases and J by 7 bases, with 12 bases between the two germline ends. The CDR3 is 12 amino acids. The V gene's germline CDR1 is MNHEY and CDR2 SMNVEV (reference sequence).

The chain uses TRBV5-4 and TRBJ2-5; 9 nucleotides align to TRBD1. V lost 3 bases, J lost 11 bases, and 14 bases stayed unmatched. The CDR3 runs 15 residues. Germline assignment: CDR1 SGHNT and CDR2 YYREEE (reference sequence). The CDR3 DNA sequence: TGTGCCAGCAGCTGGACAGGGGTAAATTTCCGGGAGCAGTACTTC. The encoded protein is CASSWTGVNFREQYF.

A word on this clone: The same CDR3 also results from other DNA sequences found in this sample. The chain is built from TRBV11-2 and TRBJ1-2, with 7 bases fitting TRBD1. With V trimmed by 4 bases and J by 5 bases, 1 base remained unmatched. The CDR3 loop spans 12 amino acids. Germline values: CDR1 SGHAT, CDR2 FQNNGV. CDR3 loop: CASSSGGYGYTF. In DNA form, the CDR3 reads TGTGCCAGCAGCTCAGGGGGATATGGCTACACCTTC.

The chain couples TRBV30 to TRBJ1-6, with TRBD1 identical over 9 bases. V dropped 4 bases and J dropped 9; count of bases not matched to a gene: 4. Germline CDR1 reads GTSNPN; CDR2 reads SVGIG (reference sequence). This CDR3 is 13 amino acids long. DNA for the CDR3: TGTGCCTGGACCTGGGACAGGGCTTCACCCCTCCACTTT. Its translation: CAWTWDRASPLHF.

CDR3 amino acids: CASSPGGGLDEQFF. The CDR3 nucleotides are TGCGCCAGCAGCCCTGGGGGGGGGCTAGATGAGCAGTTCTTC. The rearrangement uses TRBV5-1 and TRBJ2-1; TRBD2 is a possible D gene (7 bases). Germline V lookup: CDR1 SGHRS, CDR2 YFSETQ. The CDR3 covers 14 residues. V was clipped by 4 bases and J by 8 bases, with 16 bases between them.

This rearrangement joins TRBV5-1 to TRBJ2-3, with 8 bases identical to TRBD1. The germline V gene encodes CDR1 SGHRS and CDR2 YFSETQ. This CDR3 has 14 amino acids. Trimming cost V 5 bases and J 3 bases; bases outside gene matches: 5. The CDR3 here is CASRQGQGTDTQYF. The CDR3 DNA reads as TGCGCCAGCAGACAAGGACAGGGTACAGATACGCAGTATTTT. Based on the CDR3 plus reference TRBV5-1 and TRBJ2-3, the full variable domain is KAGVTQTPRYLIKTRGQQVTLSCSPISGHRSVSWYQQTPGQGLQFLFEYFSETQRNKGNFPGRFSGRQFSNSRSEMNVSTLELGDSALYLCASRQGQGTDTQYFGPGTRLTVL.

The CDR3 spells CASSMGQGQTQYF. CDR3 nucleotide sequence: TGTGCCAGCAGCATGGGACAGGGGCAGACCCAGTACTTC. The chain employs TRBV7-3 and TRBJ2-5; 10 nucleotides match TRBD1. J was trimmed by 6 bases and V by 5 bases; bases with no gene match: 3. This CDR3 spans 13 amino acids. Per the germline V gene, CDR1 is SGHTA and CDR2 is FQGTGA. The full variable domain, rest sourced from reference TRBV7-3 and TRBJ2-5, is GAGVSQTPSNKVTEKGKYVELRCDPISGHTALYWYRQSLGQGPEFLIYFQGTGAADDSGLPNDRFFAVRPEGSVSTLKIQRTERGDSAVYLCASSMGQGQTQYFGPGTRLLVL.